A single sample gave rise to the 23 T cell receptor beta chains below, sequenced in a study of blood T cells in healthy people across ages. Primed by a sample-barcoded 5' primer and a J-beta primer mix, a second PCR proceeded for about 7 to 12 cycles. Each CDR3 protein is one row after TCRdb ran MiXCR on the 5' RACE reads. This table holds about 1.6 million distinct CDR3 sequences, roughly 32% found once. Material: blood. These receptors all stem from a woman younger than 45 in good health.

Regarding this clonotype: The CDR3 does not close with the conserved phenylalanine or tryptophan, likely indicating a read error. The chain uses TRBV2 and TRBJ2-5, with D perhaps TRBD1 or TRBD2 (5 bases each). Per the germline V gene, CDR1 is SNHLY and CDR2 is FYNNEI. The CDR3 has 11 amino acids. With 8 bases removed from V and 5 bases from J, the gap between germline ends came to 9 bases. The chain's CDR3 is CASVGEETQYV. CDR3 DNA: TGTGCCAGCGTGGGGGAGGAGACCCAGTACGTC.

The genes are TRBV14 and TRBJ2-5, with TRBD2 matching 13 bases. Germline V lookup: CDR1 SGHDN, CDR2 FVKESK. This CDR3 region has 16 residues. J was trimmed by 5 bases and V by 5 bases; bases with no gene match: 8. CDR3: CASSGILAGGLETQYF. In nucleotides, the CDR3 is TGTGCCAGCAGCGGGATACTAGCGGGAGGGCTTGAGACCCAGTACTTC.

In this sample, this clonotype turned up a few times. The chain joins TRBV5-1 to TRBJ2-3; 8 bases align to TRBD2. V trimming: 2 bases; J trimming: 1 base; junction bases outside the gene matches: 3. Per the germline V gene, CDR1 is SGHRS and CDR2 is YFSETQ. The CDR3 is 15 residues long. This chain's CDR3 is CASSFSGERTDTQYF. The CDR3 DNA is TGCGCCAGCAGCTTTAGCGGGGAGCGCACAGATACGCAGTATTTT.

This clonotype occurred once. The rearrangement joins TRBV6-1 to TRBJ2-5, with D uncertain. CDR3 size: 13 residues. V was cut by 4 bases and J by 1 base, with 7 bases left in between. The germline V gene encodes CDR1 MNHNS and CDR2 SASEGT. The CDR3 nucleotides are TGTGCCAGCAGTGTTAGCTTCCAAGAGACCCAGTACTTC. It codes for CASSVSFQETQYF.

V is TRBV30 and J is TRBJ1-5, with unresolved D. Germline values: CDR1 GTSNPN, CDR2 SVGIG (reference sequence). V was cut by 0 bases and J by 5 bases, with 14 bases left in between. This CDR3 comprises 15 residues. The chain's CDR3 is CAWSVKSPGHQPQHF. The DNA for the CDR3 is TGTGCCTGGAGTGTGAAGAGTCCTGGGCATCAGCCCCAGCATTTT. Based on the CDR3 plus reference TRBV30 and TRBJ1-5, the full variable domain is SQTIHQWPATLVQPVGSPLSLECTVEGTSNPNLYWYRQAAGRGLQLLFYSVGIGQISSEVPQNLSASRPQDRQFILSSKKLLLSDSGFYLCAWSVKSPGHQPQHFGDGTRLSIL.

The rearrangement links TRBV7-9 to TRBJ2-2; TRBD2 aligns across 8 bases. The CDR3 sequence is 15 residues long. V lost 7 bases, J lost 5 bases, and 9 bases stayed unmatched. Per germline, CDR1 SEHNR and CDR2 FQNEAQ (reference sequence). CDR3 nucleotides: TGTGCCAGCAACCGTACTAGCGGAGGAACCGGGGAGCTGTTTTTT. Protein: CASNRTSGGTGELFF.

The genes are TRBV3-1 and TRBJ1-2; D gene ambiguous. The length of the CDR3 is 12 residues. Looked up from germline, CDR1 is LGHDT and CDR2 is YNNKEL (reference sequence). V was cut by 3 bases and J by 13 bases, with 15 bases left in between. The CDR3 DNA reads as TGTGCCAGCAGCCAGGCGGAATCTACCCCCACCTTC. As protein: CASSQAESTPTF.

This chain links TRBV7-6 with TRBJ2-7, with 10 bases fitting TRBD1. CDR1 and CDR2 (germline): SGHVS, FNYEAQ. The CDR3 length is 16 residues. V shed 1 base, J shed 2 bases, and the junction held 5 bases outside the gene matches. The CDR3 protein is CASSLVPGQGPYEQYF. The CDR3 region has the DNA TGTGCCAGCAGCTTAGTTCCGGGACAGGGGCCCTACGAGCAGTACTTC.

V and J are TRBV21-1 and TRBJ1-2; the D segment call TRBD1 is taken from the table without a DNA check. TRBV21-1 is annotated as a pseudogene. This CDR3 spans 15 amino acids. CDR3 amino acids: CASSTIDRVIYGYTF. The CDR3 coding sequence is TGTGCCAGCAGCACTATAGACAGGGTCATCTATGGCTACACCTTC.

This clonotype was picked up a small number of times. J is TRBJ2-3 and V is TRBV7-2; 12 bases fit TRBD2. V shed 3 bases, J shed 5 bases, and the junction held 9 bases outside the gene matches. The CDR3 contains 17 residues. Germline CDR1 SGHTA, CDR2 FQGNSA. In DNA, the CDR3 is TGTGCCAGCAGCTTCCGACTAGCGGGAGAGCGTGTAGATACGCAGTATTTT. Amino acid sequence: CASSFRLAGERVDTQYF.

V usage is TRBV20-1 and J usage is TRBJ2-3, with D uncertain. Trimming left V 3 bases short and J 0 bases short, with 19 bases between. The germline V gene has CDR1 DFQATT and CDR2 SNEGSKA (reference sequence). The length of the CDR3 is 17 residues. CDR3 coding DNA: TGCAGTGCTAGGGGCTCTCCGACGGTCCCCAGCACAGATACGCAGTATTTT. It translates to CSARGSPTVPSTDTQYF.

The rearrangement links TRBV20-1 to TRBJ2-2, with 8 bases matching TRBD1. The ends lost 5 bases at V and 7 bases at J; junction bases unmatched: 6. The length of the CDR3 is 13 residues. Germline-derived CDR1 and CDR2 are DFQATT and SNEGSKA (reference sequence). The CDR3 sequence is CSAGDRFSGELFF. CDR3 nucleotides: TGCAGTGCTGGGGACAGGTTTAGCGGGGAGCTGTTTTTT.

This chain links TRBV6-6 with TRBJ1-5; no firm D call. Germline V gene data show CDR1 as MNHNY and CDR2 as SVGAGI (reference sequence). The CDR3 runs to 14 residues. V was cut by 0 bases and J by 1 base, with 4 bases left in between. The CDR3 here is CASSYSESNQPQHF. The CDR3 DNA sequence: TGTGCCAGCAGTTACTCTGAGAGCAATCAGCCCCAGCATTTT.

This chain links TRBV9 with TRBJ2-3; D is perhaps TRBD2 (6 bases). Per the germline V gene, CDR1 is SGDLS and CDR2 is YYNGEE. The CDR3 loop spans 16 amino acids. The V gene lost 4 bases and the J gene lost 2 bases, with 17 bases spanning the gap. CDR3 sequence (DNA): TGTGCCAGCAGCTCATCCCCGGGGGACTTCACAGATACGCAGTATTTT. Its protein product is CASSSSPGDFTDTQYF.

Comment on this clonotype: One end of the junction does not line up with germline, which may come from a read error. The chain carries TRBV7-8 and TRBJ2-7; D uncertain. The CDR3 contains 15 residues. Germline assignment: CDR1 SGHVS and CDR2 FQNEAQ. CDR3 protein: CTSSLDYLSGYEQYF. The CDR3 DNA reads TGTACCAGCAGCTTAGATTACCTCTCGGGCTACGAGCAGTACTTC.

This clonotype was picked up a small number of times. This chain joins TRBV3-1 and TRBJ1-1; D possibly corresponds to TRBD1 (5 bases). V was pared by 4 bases and J by 6 bases, with 15 bases between. Germline V lookup: CDR1 LGHDT, CDR2 YNNKEL (reference sequence). The CDR3 spans 14 residues. CDR3 coding DNA: TGTGCCAGCAGCCGAGACCCGGGGCTAGCTGAAGCTTTCTTT. It encodes CASSRDPGLAEAFF. Complete variable domain (other parts from reference TRBV3-1 and TRBJ1-1): DTAVSQTPKYLVTQMGNDKSIKCEQNLGHDTMYWYKQDSKKFLKIMFSYNNKELIINETVPNRFSPKSPDKAHLNLHINSLELGDSAVYFCASSRDPGLAEAFFGQGTRLTVV.

This clonotype was seen a handful of times. J is TRBJ2-1 and V is TRBV6-2 or TRBV6-3; 9 bases map to TRBD2. CDR1 is MNHEY and CDR2 is SVGEGT in the germline V gene. With V trimmed by 7 bases and J by 2 bases, 6 bases remained unmatched. This CDR3 is 15 amino acids long. The CDR3 protein is CASNSAGGPYNEQFF. The CDR3 DNA is TGTGCCAGCAACTCAGCGGGGGGTCCCTACAATGAGCAGTTCTTC.

As regards this clonotype: Given a much more abundant clone one base away, this may be a read error. The genes are TRBV20-1 and TRBJ2-1, with a tentative D call TRBD2 (5 bases). Germline assignment: CDR1 DFQATT and CDR2 SNEGSKA (reference sequence). The CDR3 contains 12 residues. DNA for the CDR3: TGCAGGGCTGGCGTCGCGGGCTATGAGCAGTTCTTC. Residues: CRAGVAGYEQFF.

V and J are TRBV20-1 and TRBJ2-7; TRBD2 matches 9 bases. CDR1 and CDR2 from the germline V gene are DFQATT and SNEGSKA (reference sequence). The CDR3 has 16 amino acids. V lost 1 base and J lost 1; bases outside the gene matches: 8. DNA for the CDR3: TGCAGTGCTAGAGCAGTAGCGGGAGTAGGTTCCTACGAGCAGTACTTC. This translates into CSARAVAGVGSYEQYF.

The table lists this clonotype with a few counts. The chain combines TRBV7-2 with TRBJ2-3, with TRBD2 matching 9 bases. V gave up 3 bases and J gave up 4 bases; unmatched junction bases: 8. This CDR3 is built from 16 residues. Per the germline V gene, CDR1 is SGHTA and CDR2 is FQGNSA. In DNA, the CDR3 is TGTGCCAGCAGCTTTCATGCGGGAGGGCCTTCAGATACGCAGTATTTT. Residues: CASSFHAGGPSDTQYF.

This clonotype appeared a few times. This chain links TRBV2 with TRBJ2-1, with TRBD2 identical over 7 bases. J was trimmed by 10 bases and V by 11 bases; bases with no gene match: 17. CDR3 length equals 14 residues. Germline V gene sequence: CDR1 SNHLY, CDR2 FYNNEI. The CDR3 region is CACLRGDRLLEQFF. In DNA, the CDR3 is TGTGCCTGTCTCCGGGGGGACCGACTCCTCGAGCAGTTCTTC.

This clonotype was counted a few times. DNA for the CDR3: TGTGCCACCAGTGATACGGGGGGCAAAGAGACCCAGTACTTC. It is translated as CATSDTGGKETQYF. The gene calls are TRBV24-1 and TRBJ2-5; possible D gene TRBD2, 7 bases. V was trimmed by 3 bases and J by 3 bases, leaving 10 bases between them. CDR3 length: 14 amino acids. CDR1 and CDR2 (germline): KGHDR, SFDVKD.

This clonotype showed up just a few times. V and J are TRBV5-1 and TRBJ2-1; no clear D gene. The CDR3 has 13 residues. CDR1 and CDR2 (germline): SGHRS, YFSETQ. The V gene lost 4 bases and the J gene lost 8 bases, with 13 bases spanning the gap. The CDR3 region is CASSDLQGYEQFF. The CDR3 region has the DNA TGCGCCAGCAGCGACCTCCAAGGCTATGAGCAGTTCTTC.